One and the same sample provided the 16 T cell receptor beta chains below, sequenced in a study of cytomegalovirus exposure and HLA in healthy donors. The PCR had 60 Vbeta and 13 Jbeta primers. Clones were sequenced by immunoSEQ multiplex PCR, and TCRdb holds only the in-frame ones, with some missing. This listing includes some 110,000 clones. Sequenced material: PBMCs. Receptors were obtained from a middle-aged man in good health and CMV-seropositive.

The chain couples TRBV19 to TRBJ2-2; the D gene is possibly TRBD1 (6 bases). The V gene lost 3 bases and the J gene lost 4 bases, with 9 bases spanning the gap. In germline, CDR1 is LNHDA, CDR2 SQIVND (reference sequence). The CDR3 covers 14 residues. CDR3 coding DNA: TGTGCCAGTAGTATTACAGGGCCCACCGGGGAGCTGTTTTTT. This gives the protein CASSITGPTGELFF.

The chain uses TRBV6-5 and TRBJ2-2; D ambiguous. This CDR3 is 12 amino acids long. V shed 6 bases and J shed 11 bases, with 13 bases lying between them. The V gene's germline CDR1 is MNHEY and CDR2 SVGAGI. The CDR3 loop reads CASSPDTSELFF. The CDR3 region has the DNA TGTGCCAGCAGCCCTGACACCAGCGAGCTGTTTTTT.

The chain carries TRBV20-1 and TRBJ2-2; unclear D gene. Germline CDR1 is DFQATT and CDR2 is SNEGSKA (reference sequence). CDR3 size: 11 residues. Trimming took off 7 bases at V and 6 bases at J, with 9 bases between the two ends. CDR3 sequence reads: CSVDSAGELFF. The CDR3, as DNA: TGCAGTGTTGATTCGGCCGGGGAGCTGTTTTTT.

J is TRBJ2-1 and V is TRBV28; 7 bases align to TRBD1. Germline loops: CDR1 MDHEN, CDR2 SYDVKM. V trimming: 7 bases; J trimming: 2 bases; junction bases outside the gene matches: 11. The CDR3 sequence is 16 residues long. CDR3 region: CASIETAGGPYNEQFF. The CDR3 bases are TGTGCCAGCATCGAAACCGCAGGGGGTCCCTACAATGAGCAGTTCTTC. The full variable domain, its missing parts supplied by reference TRBV28 and TRBJ2-1, is DVKVTQSSRYLVKRTGEKVFLECVQDMDHENMFWYRQDPGLGLRLIYFSYDVKMKEKGDIPEGYSVSREKKERFSLILESASTNQTSMYLCASIETAGGPYNEQFFGPGTRLTVL.

V gene TRBV19 combines with J gene TRBJ1-1; 10 bases match TRBD1. CDR3 length: 14 amino acids. Germline loops: CDR1 LNHDA, CDR2 SQIVND (reference sequence). The V segment lost 4 bases and the J segment 4 bases; nucleotides outside the gene matches: 3. The CDR3 sequence is CASSTWDRGTEAFF. DNA of the CDR3: TGTGCCAGTAGTACATGGGACAGGGGCACTGAAGCTTTCTTT. The whole variable domain, remainder taken from reference TRBV19 and TRBJ1-1, is DGGITQSPKYLFRKEGQNVTLSCEQNLNHDAMYWYRQDPGQGLRLIYYSQIVNDFQKGDIAEGYSVSREKKESFPLTVTSAQKNPTAFYLCASSTWDRGTEAFFGQGTRLTVV.

This sequence joins TRBV28 and TRBJ2-7; 12 bases fit TRBD2. CDR1 and CDR2 from the germline V gene are MDHEN and SYDVKM. V was pared by 6 bases and J by 0 bases, with 12 bases of the junction left unmatched. This CDR3 has 18 residues. For the CDR3, the DNA is TGTGCCAGCAGCTACCCCCGGGCTAGCGGGAGGGCCTCCTACGAGCAGTACTTC. It yields the protein CASSYPRASGRASYEQYF.

The J gene is TRBJ2-7, the V gene TRBV5-1, with TRBD2 matching 8 bases. Germline assignment: CDR1 SGHRS and CDR2 YFSETQ. The junction had 6 bases not matched to a gene; V was cut back by 1 base and J by 0 bases. The CDR3 sequence is 16 residues long. The CDR3 DNA sequence: TGCGCCAGCAGCTTGAACGAAGCGGGAGCCTCCTACGAGCAGTACTTC. Its protein product is CASSLNEAGASYEQYF.

V gene TRBV19 combines with J gene TRBJ2-7; D possibly corresponds to TRBD2 (6 bases). Germline V lookup: CDR1 LNHDA, CDR2 SQIVND (reference sequence). The CDR3 length is 13 residues. Deletions cut 9 bases from V and 0 bases from J, with 12 bases between. In nucleotides, the CDR3 is TGTGCCAGCCGCGGGACCACCTCCTACGAGCAGTACTTC. The encoded protein is CASRGTTSYEQYF.

The chain has TRBV9 and TRBJ2-1, with 8 bases identical to TRBD2. V lost 4 bases to trimming and J lost 9 bases; unmatched junction nucleotides: 3. Germline values: CDR1 SGDLS, CDR2 YYNGEE. The CDR3 has 12 amino acids. CDR3 amino acids: CASSLGTSEQFF. The CDR3 DNA follows: TGTGCCAGCAGCCTAGGGACTAGTGAGCAGTTCTTC. Combining the CDR3 with reference TRBV9 and TRBJ2-1 gives the whole variable domain DSGVTQTPKHLITATGQRVTLRCSPRSGDLSVYWYQQSLDQGLQFLIQYYNGEERAKGNILERFSAQQFPDLHSELNLSSLELGDSALYFCASSLGTSEQFFGPGTRLTVL.

The chain couples TRBV7-2 to TRBJ2-6; 10 nucleotides match TRBD1. The germline V gene has CDR1 SGHTA and CDR2 FQGNSA. The V segment lost 7 bases and the J segment 4 bases; nucleotides outside the gene matches: 10. The CDR3 has 17 amino acids. The CDR3 nucleotides read TGTGCCAGCATCAGGGACAGGGGTATGCGGGGGGCCAACGTCCTGACTTTC. Its translation: CASIRDRGMRGANVLTF.

V usage is TRBV28 and J usage is TRBJ1-5; D is unresolved. The CDR3 loop spans 14 amino acids. Germline-derived CDR1 and CDR2 are MDHEN and SYDVKM. The ends were cut back, 6 bases at V and 3 bases at J, with 12 bases in the middle. The CDR3 sequence: CASSFPRHNQPQHF. The CDR3 DNA reads TGTGCCAGCAGCTTTCCTCGACACAATCAGCCCCAGCATTTT.

V usage is TRBV7-9 and J usage is TRBJ2-1; D might be TRBD2 (6 bases). V gave up 3 bases and J gave up 10 bases, with 10 bases separating them. This CDR3 contains 12 residues. Germline V gene lookup returns CDR1 SEHNR and CDR2 FQNEAQ (reference sequence). The CDR3 loop reads CASSFGAGEQFF. The CDR3 nucleotides are TGTGCCAGCAGCTTCGGTGCGGGAGAGCAGTTCTTC.

V usage is TRBV19 and J usage is TRBJ1-1, with D possibly TRBD1 on 6 matching bases. V lost 6 bases, J lost 2 bases, and 10 bases lay in between. This CDR3 spans 13 amino acids. Germline CDR1 and CDR2: LNHDA and SQIVND (reference sequence). The CDR3 coding sequence is TGTGCCAGTAGCGACAGGAGAAACACTGAAGCTTTCTTT. Its translation is CASSDRRNTEAFF.

The chain links TRBV6-6 to TRBJ2-7; D possibly corresponds to TRBD2 (6 bases). This CDR3 has 13 residues. Germline CDR1 and CDR2: MNHNY and SVGAGI (reference sequence). Trimming left V 3 bases short and J 2 bases short, with 8 bases between. CDR3 DNA: TGTGCCAGCAGTTATGGCGGGACCTACGAGCAGTACTTC. Residues: CASSYGGTYEQYF.

The chain recombines TRBV6-1 with TRBJ1-2; TRBD1 matches 7 bases. Unmatched junction bases numbered 7, after V lost 7 bases and J lost 5 bases. CDR1 MNHNS and CDR2 SASEGT come from the germline V gene. There are 13 residues in the CDR3. The CDR3 bases are TGTGCCAGCAACTACAGGGGCGAATATGGCTACACCTTC. Translation: CASNYRGEYGYTF.

The chain is built from TRBV13 and TRBJ1-1, with no clear D. Looked up from germline, CDR1 is PRHDT and CDR2 is FYEKMQ (reference sequence). With 0 bases removed from V and 0 bases from J, the gap between germline ends came to 5 bases. The length of the CDR3 is 14 residues. The CDR3 reads CASSLGYLNTEAFF. The CDR3 nucleotides read TGTGCCAGCAGCTTAGGTTACTTGAACACTGAAGCTTTCTTT.